This is a list of T cell receptor beta chains from one sample in a study of cytomegalovirus exposure and HLA in healthy donors. TCRdb keeps only in-frame clones here, not all; method: immunoSEQ multiplex PCR. Here the sample spans about 160,000 clones, approximately 80% being singletons. Sequences were obtained from PBMCs. These receptors were collected from a man aged 45 to 65 in good health and CMV-seropositive. Both conserved end residues are part of each CDR3. The listing skips clone size in some rows; elsewhere it reads once, few, many or a size class.

V	size	J	CDR3
TRBV11-2	-	-	CASSYRGYEQYF
TRBV5-1	-	TRBJ1-6	CASSTGTGLNSPLHF
TRBV5-8	-	TRBJ1-5	CASSYHRQGVTQPQHF
TRBV6-6	-	TRBJ1-5	CASILESSQPQHF
TRBV5-1	-	TRBJ2-1	CASSLMTSKSSYNEQFF
TRBV10-1	-	TRBJ2-3	CASSPGAGFTDTQYF
TRBV25-1	-	TRBJ2-3	CASGQYSSSTDTQYF
TRBV7-9	-	-	CASSVLPGGVEQYF
TRBV10-1	few	TRBJ2-1	CASSEPGLRDEQFF
TRBV6-4	-	TRBJ2-7	CASSARLAKDEQYF
TRBV27	-	TRBJ2-3	CASSLISSMGTDTQYF
TRBV2	-	TRBJ1-1	CASSRDSPNTEAFF
TRBV14	-	TRBJ1-1	CASSQDIRQRTVNTEAFF
TRBV6-6	-	TRBJ2-7	CASSFRTGGSYEQYF
TRBV11-2	-	TRBJ2-5	CASSPSDLVGKTQYF
TRBV9	-	TRBJ2-3	CASSVESSGLAGSTDTQYF
TRBV15	-	TRBJ2-6	CATSRTGSRANVLTF
TRBV4-1	-	TRBJ1-2	CASSQGGSIYGYTF
TRBV2	-	TRBJ2-5	CASRVQSGGVDMSQYF
TRBV6-5	-	TRBJ1-1	CASSYARNTEAFF
TRBV5-4	-	TRBJ2-3	CASSPAGANTDTQYF
TRBV7-6	-	TRBJ2-5	CASSPDTEETQYF
TRBV19	once	TRBJ2-3	CASSIGTWTPVATDTQYF
TRBV6-1	-	TRBJ2-5	CASSVVSETQYF
TRBV7-3	-	TRBJ1-6	CASSLGTGSNSPLHF
TRBV7-9	-	TRBJ1-1	CASSSGGTEASF
TRBV2	-	TRBJ2-1	CASTRAGDLYNEQFF
TRBV6-5	-	TRBJ1-6	CATKPRTGVSSPLHF
TRBV7-2	once	TRBJ1-1	CASSLNGARAFF
TRBV12-5	once	TRBJ1-2	CASGYWYQGKSSYGYTF
TRBV5-4	-	TRBJ2-1	CASSQTSSYNEQFF
TRBV7-8	-	TRBJ1-4	CASSLVGTGASTNEKLFF
TRBV4-1	-	TRBJ1-2	CASSQDLVDRESYGYTF
TRBV2	-	TRBJ2-3	CASSEFGGTSTDTQYF
TRBV6-1	-	TRBJ1-2	CASSEAGQHGVYGYTF
TRBV6-5	-	TRBJ1-2	CASSYTGKRYGYTF
TRBV19	-	TRBJ2-3	CASSSIAGAGPDTQYF
TRBV5-1	-	TRBJ2-3	CASSLADRPSTDTQYF
TRBV7-3	-	TRBJ2-3	CASSNGQGTDTQYF
TRBV5-4	-	TRBJ2-1	CASSLQGRNNEQFF